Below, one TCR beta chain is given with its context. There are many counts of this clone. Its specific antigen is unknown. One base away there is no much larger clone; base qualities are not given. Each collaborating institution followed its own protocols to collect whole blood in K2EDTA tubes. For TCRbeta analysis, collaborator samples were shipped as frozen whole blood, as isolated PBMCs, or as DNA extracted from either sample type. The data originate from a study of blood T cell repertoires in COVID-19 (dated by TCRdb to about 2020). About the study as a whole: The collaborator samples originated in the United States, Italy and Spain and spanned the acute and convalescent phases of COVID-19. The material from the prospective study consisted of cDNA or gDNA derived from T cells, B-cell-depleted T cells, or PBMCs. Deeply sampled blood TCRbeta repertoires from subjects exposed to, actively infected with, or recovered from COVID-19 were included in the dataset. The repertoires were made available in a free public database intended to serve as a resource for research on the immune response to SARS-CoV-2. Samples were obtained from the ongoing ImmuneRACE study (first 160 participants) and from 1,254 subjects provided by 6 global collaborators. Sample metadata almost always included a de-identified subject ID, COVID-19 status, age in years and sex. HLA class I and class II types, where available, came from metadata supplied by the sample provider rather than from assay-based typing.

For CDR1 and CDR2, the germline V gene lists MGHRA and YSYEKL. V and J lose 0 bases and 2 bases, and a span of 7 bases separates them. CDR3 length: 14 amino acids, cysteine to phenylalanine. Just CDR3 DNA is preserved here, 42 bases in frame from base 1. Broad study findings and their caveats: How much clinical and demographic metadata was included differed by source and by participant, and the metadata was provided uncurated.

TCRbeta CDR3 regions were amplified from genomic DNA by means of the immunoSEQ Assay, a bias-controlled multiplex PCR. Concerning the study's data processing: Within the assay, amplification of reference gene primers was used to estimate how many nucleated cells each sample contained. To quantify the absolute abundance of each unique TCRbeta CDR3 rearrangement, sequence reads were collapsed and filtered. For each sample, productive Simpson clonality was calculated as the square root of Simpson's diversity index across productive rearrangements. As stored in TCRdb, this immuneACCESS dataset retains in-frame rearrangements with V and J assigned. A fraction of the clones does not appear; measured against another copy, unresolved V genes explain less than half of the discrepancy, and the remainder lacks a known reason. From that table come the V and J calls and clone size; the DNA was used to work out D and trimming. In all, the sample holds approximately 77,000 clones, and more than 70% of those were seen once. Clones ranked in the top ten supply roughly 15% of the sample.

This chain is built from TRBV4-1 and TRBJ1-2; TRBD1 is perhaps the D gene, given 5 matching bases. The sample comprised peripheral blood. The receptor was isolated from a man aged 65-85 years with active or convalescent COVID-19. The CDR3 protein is CASSQDRTNYGYTF. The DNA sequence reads TGCGCCAGCAGCCAAGACCGGACAAACTATGGCTACACCTTC.